Described below is a single T cell receptor (beta chain) sequence and its context. The data were obtained in a study of patients and donors after allogeneic stem cell transplantation. V was pared by 5 bases and J by 4 bases, with 11 bases of the junction left unmatched. The CDR3 length is 15 residues. CDR1 and CDR2 (germline): KGHSH, LQKENI. TCRdb recomputed calls from the RT-PCR reads with MiXCR, one row per CDR3 protein. Found here are approximately 170,000 distinct CDR3 sequences, roughly 22% of them singletons; the top ten hold around 26%. Input material: blood, either unsorted or a sorted T cell fraction (not recorded which). The chain uses TRBV18 and TRBJ2-7; 7 nucleotides align to TRBD1. The origin of this receptor is a human donor who was either an allogeneic HSCT recipient or a stem cell or donor lymphocyte infusion donor (not recorded which). It is not recorded whose cells these are; they may come from a transplant donor. The CDR3 reads CASSSTTTGIYEQYF. In nucleotides, the CDR3 is TGTGCCAGCTCATCCACAACGACAGGGATATACGAGCAGTACTTC.